Described below is a single TCR beta chain sequence and its context. Its antigen is not identified. This record comes from a study of CD8 T cells in Susac syndrome. Study-level points and caveats: The study's TCR sequencing and HLA analysis drew on a certain number of individuals. That number was acknowledged as relatively small.

Reverse transcription used roughly 0.45 to 1 ug RNA and random hexamers. An immunoSEQ multiplex PCR generated amplified TCR beta CDR3 products spanning 54 Vbeta and 13 Jbeta. A single record per CDR3 protein comes from TCRdb applying MiXCR to the immunoSEQ multiplex PCR reads. There are approximately 300,000 distinct CDR3 sequences in the sample; 89% occur only once, and around 0.2% lies in the top ten. The study sequenced TCR beta in blood CD8+ and CD4+ T cells. The CDR3 sequence is 13 residues long. V lost 11 bases and J lost 5; bases outside the gene matches: 9. CDR1 is LNHDA, CDR2 SQIVND, per germline (reference sequence).

Sequencing used CD8+ T cells from PBMCs. The source of this sequence is a human donor with multiple sclerosis. The V call is TRBV19, the J call TRBJ1-2; 9 nucleotides match TRBD1. The CDR3 here is CASTPGTGYGYTF. The DNA of the CDR3 is TGTGCCTCGACCCCCGGGACAGGGTATGGCTACACCTTC.